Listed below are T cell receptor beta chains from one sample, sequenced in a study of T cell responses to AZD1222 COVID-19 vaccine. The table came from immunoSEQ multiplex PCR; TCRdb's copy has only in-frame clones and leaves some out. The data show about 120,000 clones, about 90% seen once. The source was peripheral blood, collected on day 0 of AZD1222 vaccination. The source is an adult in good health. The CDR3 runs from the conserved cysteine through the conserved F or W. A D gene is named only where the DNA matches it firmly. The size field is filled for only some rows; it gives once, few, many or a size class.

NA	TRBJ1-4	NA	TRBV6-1	CASSENMGEKLFF	TGTGCCAGCAGTGAAAACATGGGTGAAAAACTGTTTTTT
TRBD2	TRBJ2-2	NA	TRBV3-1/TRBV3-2	CASSQGLANGELFF	TGTGCCAGCAGCCAAGGACTAGCAAACGGGGAGCTGTTTTTT
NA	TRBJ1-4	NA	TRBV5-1	CASSLGGTIEKLFF	TGCGCCAGCAGCTTGGGGGGGACAATAGAAAAACTGTTTTTT
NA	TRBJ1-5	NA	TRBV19	CATRSYSNQPQHF	TGTGCCACCCGCAGCTATAGCAATCAGCCCCAGCATTTT
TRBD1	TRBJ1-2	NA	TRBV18	CASSPPGGQPNYGYTF	TGTGCCAGCTCACCACCTGGGGGACAGCCTAACTATGGCTACACCTTC
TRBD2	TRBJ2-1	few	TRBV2	CASSVKEGLAGVPYNEQFF	TGTGCCAGCAGTGTGAAGGAAGGACTAGCGGGAGTTCCCTACAATGAGCAGTTCTTC
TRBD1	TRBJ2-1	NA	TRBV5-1	CASSLTGDQTYNEQFF	TGCGCCAGCAGCCTAACAGGGGACCAGACTTACAATGAGCAGTTCTTC
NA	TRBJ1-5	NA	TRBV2	CASSYLSGDYNQPQHF	TGTGCCAGCAGTTACCTTTCGGGAGACTACAATCAGCCCCAGCATTTT
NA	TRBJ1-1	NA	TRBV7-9	CASSLEGGTHTEAFF	TGTGCCAGCAGCTTAGAGGGGGGGACCCACACTGAAGCTTTCTTT
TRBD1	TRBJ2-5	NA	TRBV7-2	CASSQDRAPQGTQYF	TGTGCCAGCAGCCAGGACAGGGCGCCCCAAGGGACCCAGTACTTC
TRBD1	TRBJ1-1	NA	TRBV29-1	CSVVRQGGTEAFF	TGCAGCGTTGTCCGACAGGGAGGCACTGAAGCTTTCTTT
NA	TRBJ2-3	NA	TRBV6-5	CASSSEGAADTQYF	TGTGCCAGCAGTTCGGAGGGGGCCGCAGATACGCAGTATTTT
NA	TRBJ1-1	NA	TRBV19	CASSGVSNTEAFF	TGTGCCAGTAGCGGAGTTTCTAACACTGAAGCTTTCTTT
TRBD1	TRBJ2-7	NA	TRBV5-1	CASSPVGTGGSEQYF	TGCGCCAGCAGCCCGGTCGGGACAGGGGGCTCCGAGCAGTACTTC
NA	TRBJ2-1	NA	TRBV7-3	CAEGGPFPYNEQFF	TGTGCCGAAGGGGGGCCCTTTCCCTACAATGAGCAGTTCTTC
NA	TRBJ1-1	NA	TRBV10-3	CAISGAGGEAFF	TGTGCCATCAGCGGGGCCGGGGGCGAAGCTTTCTTT
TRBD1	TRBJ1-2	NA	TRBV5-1	CASTNARDRDYGYTF	TGCGCCAGCACAAATGCCCGGGACAGGGACTATGGCTACACCTTC
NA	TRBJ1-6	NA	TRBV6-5	CASRQPGLNNSPLHF	TGTGCCAGCAGGCAGCCTGGACTAAATAATTCACCCCTCCACTTT
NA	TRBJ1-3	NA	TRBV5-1	CASSLGQLSGNTIYF	TGCGCCAGCAGCTTAGGACAGCTTTCTGGAAACACCATATATTTT
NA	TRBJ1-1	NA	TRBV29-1	CSVWGRGVYTEAFF	TGCAGCGTCTGGGGGAGGGGGGTTTACACTGAAGCTTTCTTT
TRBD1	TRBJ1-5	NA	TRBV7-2	CASSSDRGNQPQHF	TGTGCCAGCAGCTCTGACAGGGGCAATCAGCCCCAGCATTTT
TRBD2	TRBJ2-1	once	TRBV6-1	CASSELAEAYNEQFF	TGTGCCAGCAGTGAACTAGCGGAAGCCTACAATGAGCAGTTCTTC
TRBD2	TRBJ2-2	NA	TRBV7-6	CASSFSSGTTGELFF	TGTGCCAGCAGCTTTTCTAGCGGGACCACCGGGGAGCTGTTTTTT
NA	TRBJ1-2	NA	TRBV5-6	CASSLEDLLGGYGYTF	TGTGCCAGCAGCTTGGAGGATTTGTTGGGGGGATATGGCTACACCTTC
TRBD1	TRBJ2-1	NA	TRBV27	CASTSPGTGRYNEQFF	TGTGCCAGCACCTCCCCGGGGACAGGACGGTACAATGAGCAGTTCTTC
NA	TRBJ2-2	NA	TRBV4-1	CASSQPTGKSRELFF	TGCGCCAGCAGCCAACCTACAGGGAAATCCAGGGAGCTGTTTTTT
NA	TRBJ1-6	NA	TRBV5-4	CASSFPGDSPLHF	TGTGCCAGCAGCTTTCCGGGGGATTCACCCCTCCACTTT
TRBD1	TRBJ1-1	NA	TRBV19	CASKGQGSPEAFF	TGTGCCAGTAAGGGACAGGGGTCCCCTGAAGCTTTCTTT
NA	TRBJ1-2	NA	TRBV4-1	CASSLTWGGRHYGYTF	TGCGCCAGCAGCCTCACTTGGGGGGGGAGGCACTATGGCTACACCTTC
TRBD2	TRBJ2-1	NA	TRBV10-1	CASSTGTSGANEQFF	TGCGCCAGCTCGACCGGGACTAGCGGGGCCAATGAGCAGTTCTTC
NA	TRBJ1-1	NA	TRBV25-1	CASSEQTGYTEAFF	TGTGCCAGCAGTGAACAGACAGGCTACACTGAAGCTTTCTTT
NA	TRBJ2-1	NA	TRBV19	CASSIGPGEQFF	TGTGCCAGTAGTATAGGCCCGGGGGAGCAGTTCTTC
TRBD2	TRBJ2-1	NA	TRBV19	CASSSLAGGREQFF	TGTGCCAGTAGTTCCCTAGCGGGAGGTAGGGAGCAGTTCTTC
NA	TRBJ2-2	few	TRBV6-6	CASSYSTPANTGELFF	TGTGCCAGCAGTTACTCGACTCCAGCGAACACCGGGGAGCTGTTTTTT
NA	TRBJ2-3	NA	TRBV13	CASSFRLSADTQYF	TGTGCCAGCAGCTTTCGGCTCAGTGCAGATACGCAGTATTTT
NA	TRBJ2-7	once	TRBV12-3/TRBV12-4	CATPGASYEQYF	TGTGCCACCCCGGGGGCATCCTACGAGCAGTACTTC
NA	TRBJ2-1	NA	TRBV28	CASSWGREQFF	TGTGCCAGCAGTTGGGGGCGGGAGCAGTTCTTC
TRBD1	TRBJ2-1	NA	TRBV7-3	CASSLGQGVYNEQFF	TGTGCCAGCAGCTTAGGACAGGGGGTCTACAATGAGCAGTTCTTC
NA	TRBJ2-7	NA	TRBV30	CAWSLSTYEQYF	TGTGCCTGGAGTCTTTCCACCTACGAGCAGTACTTC
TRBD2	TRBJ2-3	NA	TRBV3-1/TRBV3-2	CASSPRLAGYTDTQYF	TGTGCCAGCAGCCCACGACTAGCGGGGTACACAGATACGCAGTATTTT
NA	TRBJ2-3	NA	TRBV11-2	CASSLVRGDTQYF	TGTGCCAGCAGCTTAGTCCGGGGAGATACGCAGTATTTT
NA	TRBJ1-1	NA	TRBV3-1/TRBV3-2	CASSQDGGEAFF	TGTGCCAGCAGCCAAGATGGCGGCGAAGCTTTCTTT
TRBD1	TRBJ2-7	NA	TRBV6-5	CATTRDRTTYEQYF	TGTGCCACCACCCGGGACAGGACCACCTACGAGCAGTACTTC
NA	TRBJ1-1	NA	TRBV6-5	CASSYEVPIAFF	TGTGCCAGCAGTTATGAGGTCCCTATAGCTTTCTTT
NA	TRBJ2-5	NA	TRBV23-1	CASTPQASGGGETQYF	TGCGCCAGCACCCCTCAGGCTAGCGGAGGGGGGGAGACCCAGTACTTC
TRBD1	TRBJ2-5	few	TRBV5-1	CASSTGQQEETQYF	TGCGCCAGCAGCACGGGACAGCAAGAAGAGACCCAGTACTTC
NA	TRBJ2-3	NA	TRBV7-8	CASSLAWGVDTQYF	TGTGCCAGCAGCTTAGCGTGGGGGGTGGATACGCAGTATTTT
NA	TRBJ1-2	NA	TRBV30	CAWGGDYGYTF	TGTGCCTGGGGGGGGGACTATGGCTACACCTTC
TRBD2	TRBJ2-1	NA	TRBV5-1	CASSPGTNSYNEQFF	TGCGCCAGCAGCCCCGGGACTAACTCCTACAATGAGCAGTTCTTC
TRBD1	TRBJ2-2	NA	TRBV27	CASSSRDRNTGELFF	TGTGCCAGCAGTTCCCGGGACAGAAACACCGGGGAGCTGTTTTTT
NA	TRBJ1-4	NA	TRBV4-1	CASSQRQPATNEKLFF	TGCGCCAGCAGCCAACGACAACCTGCAACTAATGAAAAACTGTTTTTT
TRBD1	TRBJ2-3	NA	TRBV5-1	CASSRGQGPPRDTQYF	TGCGCCAGCAGCCGTGGACAGGGGCCCCCTCGGGATACGCAGTATTTT
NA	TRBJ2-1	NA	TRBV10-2	CASRVGERNEQFF	TGCGCCAGCAGGGTAGGCGAGCGGAATGAGCAGTTCTTC
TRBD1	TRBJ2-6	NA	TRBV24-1	CATSGDRGSGANVLTF	TGTGCCACCAGTGGGGACAGGGGTTCTGGGGCCAACGTCCTGACTTTC